This record covers a single T cell receptor (beta chain). Its antigen is undetermined. The junction departs from germline at one end; a sequencing error may be responsible. This CDR3 spans 12 amino acids. CDR1 and CDR2 (germline): SNHLY, FYNNEI. This entry is derived from a study of T cell clonotyping in hematopoietic cell transplantation. Study-level points and caveats: Recipient TCR diversity dropped after transplant; expanded clonotypes rose from day 30 to 180.

Profiled with immunoSEQ multiplex PCR; TCRdb holds only in-frame clones, not every one. The sample records approximately 80,000 clones, around 96% being singletons. Described time point: recipient sample about 28 days before transplant, after cytoreduction. This specimen consisted of peripheral blood mononuclear cells, obtained before stem cell transplant. The clonotype comes from a woman in her forties or fifties with acute myeloid leukemia. Some clones in this sample may be carry-over from other donors' samples. The chain is built from TRBV2 and TRBJ2-5; 7 bases agree with TRBD1. CDR3 sequence reads: CAGRQGGETQYF. The CDR3 region has the DNA TGTGCCGGCAGACAGGGTGGGGAGACCCAGTACTTC.